The next 15 T cell receptor beta chains were all read from a single sample in a study of cytomegalovirus exposure and HLA in healthy donors (dated by TCRdb to 2016 to 2017). The method behind the library was the immunoSEQ multiplex PCR assay. For the multiplex PCR, a mixture combining 60 forward primers for TCR Vbeta segments and 13 reverse primers for TCR Jbeta segments was used. Sourced from immuneACCESS, this table was stored by TCRdb with only in-frame sequences that have V and J called. A share of the clones is absent; for the studies checked, an unresolved V gene accounts for under half, and the remainder has no known explanation. Across this sample there are 75,000 to 95,000 clones, with nearly 80% seen only once. The ten largest clones capture under 5.5% of the sample. Input material: PBMCs. Source of these receptors: a woman between 35 and 50 years old in good health and CMV-seropositive.

This rearrangement joins TRBV4-2 to TRBJ2-7; 8 nucleotides line up with TRBD1. Losses at the gene ends were 4 bases for V and 5 bases for J; bases not matched to a gene: 13. Germline CDR1 reads LGHNA; CDR2 reads YNFKEQ. CDR3 length equals 16 residues. The CDR3 bases are TGTGCCAGCAGCCCCTTGGACAGGGTGGAAATGGACGAGCAGTACTTC. The encoded protein is CASSPLDRVEMDEQYF.

CDR3 coding DNA: TGTGCCAGCAGCTTAGCTGCGGAGTACCAAGAGACCCAGTACTTC. It codes for CASSLAAEYQETQYF. The J gene is TRBJ2-5, the V gene TRBV7-9, with D unresolved. The germline gives CDR1 SEHNR, CDR2 FQNEAQ (reference sequence). V was clipped by 0 bases and J by 0 bases, with 8 bases between them. CDR3 length equals 15 residues.

The J gene is TRBJ1-2, the V gene TRBV4-3; 9 nucleotides align to TRBD1. From germline, CDR1 is LGHNA and CDR2 YSLEER. This CDR3 has 14 residues. V shed 0 bases, J shed 7 bases, and the junction held 3 bases outside the gene matches. The CDR3 sequence: CASSQDLDRGGYTF. The CDR3 nucleotides are TGCGCCAGCAGCCAAGATTTGGACAGGGGTGGCTACACCTTC.

The chain combines TRBV7-2 with TRBJ2-1; a possible D gene is TRBD2 (6 bases). Germline values: CDR1 SGHTA, CDR2 FQGNSA. V was clipped by 6 bases and J by 9 bases, with 9 bases between them. This CDR3 is built from 11 residues. The DNA for the CDR3 is TGTGCCAGCAGGGCCGGGGGTGAGCAGTTCTTC. As protein: CASRAGGEQFF.

This clone turned up a few times. The rearrangement joins TRBV9 to TRBJ2-2, with 11 nucleotides matching TRBD2. The CDR3 runs to 16 residues. The V gene's germline CDR1 is SGDLS and CDR2 YYNGEE. The trim removed 2 bases at V and 7 bases at J, leaving 7 bases unmatched. CDR3 DNA sequence: TGTGCCAGCAGCGTTGTAGCGGGAGGGCCGGTCGGGGAGCTGTTTTTT. Protein product: CASSVVAGGPVGELFF.

The chain uses TRBV7-8 and TRBJ1-5; 10 bases are shared with TRBD1. Germline values: CDR1 SGHVS, CDR2 FQNEAQ. The CDR3 sequence is 15 residues long. Losses at the gene ends were 5 bases for V and 4 bases for J; bases not matched to a gene: 5. As DNA, the CDR3 is TGTGCCAGCAGCGACGGACAGGGGGTAAATCAGCCCCAGCATTTT. It specifies CASSDGQGVNQPQHF.

The rearrangement links TRBV28 to TRBJ1-2; TRBD1 is a possible D gene (6 bases). CDR1 and CDR2 (germline): MDHEN, SYDVKM. V gave up 0 bases and J gave up 3 bases, with 8 bases separating them. The CDR3 contains 14 residues. CDR3 protein: CASSLWGAHYGYTF. CDR3 DNA sequence: TGTGCCAGCAGTTTATGGGGGGCGCACTATGGCTACACCTTC.

The table lists this clone with a count of one. Here the CDR3 reads CACHGQGNQPQHF. The CDR3 bases are TGTGCCTGCCACGGACAGGGCAATCAGCCCCAGCATTTT. This chain uses TRBV28 with TRBJ1-5; 7 bases are shared with TRBD1. The CDR3 consists of 13 residues. Losses at the gene ends were 11 bases for V and 2 bases for J; bases not matched to a gene: 6. CDR1 is MDHEN and CDR2 is SYDVKM in the germline V gene.

J is TRBJ2-1 and V is TRBV27, with 10 bases fitting TRBD2. Germline values: CDR1 MNHEY, CDR2 SMNVEV (reference sequence). This CDR3 spans 12 amino acids. V dropped 5 bases and J dropped 10; count of bases not matched to a gene: 2. This CDR3 is CASSKGLAEQFF. The CDR3 DNA follows: TGTGCCAGCAGTAAGGGACTAGCGGAGCAGTTCTTC.

V and J are TRBV7-2 and TRBJ2-5, with D possibly matching TRBD1 (5 bases). Germline assignment: CDR1 SGHTA and CDR2 FQGNSA. Deletions cut 8 bases from V and 5 bases from J, with 15 bases between. This CDR3 is built from 13 residues. CDR3 sequence (DNA): TGTGCCAGCGTACAGGATTTTGGGGAGACCCAGTACTTC. Translated, it gives CASVQDFGETQYF.

A single count supports this clone. This chain links TRBV19 with TRBJ1-5; TRBD1 matches 8 bases. The junction had 11 bases not matched to a gene; V was cut back by 7 bases and J by 6 bases. Per germline, CDR1 LNHDA and CDR2 SQIVND (reference sequence). The CDR3 sequence is 15 residues long. The CDR3 reads CASTQTGGWSQPQHF. For the CDR3, the DNA is TGTGCCAGTACCCAAACAGGGGGATGGAGTCAGCCCCAGCATTTT.

The genes are TRBV13 and TRBJ2-1, with D possibly matching TRBD2 (6 bases). CDR3 length: 15 amino acids. Germline CDR1 PRHDT, CDR2 FYEKMQ (reference sequence). With 5 bases removed from V and 1 base from J, the gap between germline ends came to 12 bases. The CDR3 DNA reads as TGTGCCAGCAGCCCGTCAGGAGGGTCCTACAATGAGCAGTTCTTC. Its translation: CASSPSGGSYNEQFF.

This chain joins TRBV5-1 and TRBJ2-1, with 11 bases lining up with TRBD2. This CDR3 region has 14 residues. With 0 bases clipped from V and 16 bases from J, the junction kept 9 bases outside the gene matches. Germline CDR1 reads SGHRS; CDR2 reads YFSETQ. This chain's CDR3 is CASSLELAGDPLFF. The CDR3 nucleotides are TGCGCCAGCAGCTTGGAACTAGCGGGAGACCCCTTATTCTTC. The whole variable domain, filled in from reference TRBV5-1 and TRBJ2-1, reads KAGVTQTPRYLIKTRGQQVTLSCSPISGHRSVSWYQQTPGQGLQFLFEYFSETQRNKGNFPGRFSGRQFSNSRSEMNVSTLELGDSALYLCASSLELAGDPLFFGPGTRLTVL.

This rearrangement joins TRBV2 to TRBJ2-5; 9 positions agree with TRBD2. The last part of the DNA fits TRBJ2-7 better; the J call may be wrong. There are 14 residues in the CDR3. CDR1 is SNHLY and CDR2 is FYNNEI in the germline V gene. The CDR3 region has the DNA TGTGCCAGCATACGGACTAGCGCCTCCTACGAGCAGTACTTC. Its protein is CASIRTSASYEQYF.

The J gene is TRBJ2-5, the V gene TRBV9, with D possibly matching TRBD1 (5 bases). The DNA end lines up better with TRBJ2-7; the J call may be wrong. CDR1 and CDR2 (germline): SGDLS, YYNGEE. This CDR3 comprises 14 residues. CDR3 sequence: CASSVVGVPYEQYF. CDR3 nucleotides: TGTGCCAGCAGCGTAGTAGGGGTACCCTACGAGCAGTACTTC.